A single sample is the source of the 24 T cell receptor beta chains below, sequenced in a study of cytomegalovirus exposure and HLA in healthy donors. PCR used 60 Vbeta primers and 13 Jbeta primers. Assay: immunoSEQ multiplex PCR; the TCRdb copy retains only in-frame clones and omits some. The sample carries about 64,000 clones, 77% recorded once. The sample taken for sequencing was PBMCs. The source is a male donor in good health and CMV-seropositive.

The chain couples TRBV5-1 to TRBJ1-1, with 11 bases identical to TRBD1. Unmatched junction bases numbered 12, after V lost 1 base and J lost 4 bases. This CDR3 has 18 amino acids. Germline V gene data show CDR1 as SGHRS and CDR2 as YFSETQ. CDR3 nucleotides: TGCGCCAGCAGCTTGTACGGAGGGTCCGGGACAGGGGGCACTGAAGCTTTCTTT. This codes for CASSLYGGSGTGGTEAFF.

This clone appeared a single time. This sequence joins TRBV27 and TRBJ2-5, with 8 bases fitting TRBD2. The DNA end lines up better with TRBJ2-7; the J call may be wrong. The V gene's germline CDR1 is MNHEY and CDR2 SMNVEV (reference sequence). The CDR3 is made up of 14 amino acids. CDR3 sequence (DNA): TGTGCCAGCAGTTCCACCGGGACTAGCTACGAGCAGTACTTC. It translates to CASSSTGTSYEQYF.

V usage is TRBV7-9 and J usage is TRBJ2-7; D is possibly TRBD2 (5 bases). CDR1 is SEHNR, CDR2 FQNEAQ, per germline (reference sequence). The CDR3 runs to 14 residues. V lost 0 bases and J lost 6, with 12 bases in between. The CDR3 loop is CASSLAKNRGEQYF. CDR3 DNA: TGTGCCAGCAGCTTAGCGAAGAATCGGGGCGAGCAGTACTTC.

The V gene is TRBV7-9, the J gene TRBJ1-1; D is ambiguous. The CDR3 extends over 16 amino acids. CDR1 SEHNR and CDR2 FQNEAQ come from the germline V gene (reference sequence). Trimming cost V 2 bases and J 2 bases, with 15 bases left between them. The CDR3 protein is CASSLPGGGVNTEAFF. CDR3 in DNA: TGTGCCAGCAGCTTACCGGGTGGCGGGGTTAACACTGAAGCTTTCTTT.

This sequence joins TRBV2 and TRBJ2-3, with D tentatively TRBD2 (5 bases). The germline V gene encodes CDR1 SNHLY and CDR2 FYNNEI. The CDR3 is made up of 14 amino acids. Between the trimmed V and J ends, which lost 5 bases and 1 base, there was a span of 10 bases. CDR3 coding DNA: TGTGCCAGCAGTAGATCGGAGGGCACAGATACGCAGTATTTT. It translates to CASSRSEGTDTQYF. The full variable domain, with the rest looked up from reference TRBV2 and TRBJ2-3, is EPEVTQTPSHQVTQMGQEVILRCVPISNHLYFYWYRQILGQKVEFLVSFYNNEISEKSEIFDDQFSVERPDGSNFTLKIRSTKLEDSAMYFCASSRSEGTDTQYFGPGTRLTVL.

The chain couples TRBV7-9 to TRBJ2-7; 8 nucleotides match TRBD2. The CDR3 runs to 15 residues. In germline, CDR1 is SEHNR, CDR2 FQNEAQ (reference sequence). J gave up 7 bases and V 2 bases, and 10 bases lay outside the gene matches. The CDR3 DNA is TGTGCCAGCAGCTTATTAGCGGGACGGAGTTGGGAGCAGTACTTC. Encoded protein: CASSLLAGRSWEQYF.

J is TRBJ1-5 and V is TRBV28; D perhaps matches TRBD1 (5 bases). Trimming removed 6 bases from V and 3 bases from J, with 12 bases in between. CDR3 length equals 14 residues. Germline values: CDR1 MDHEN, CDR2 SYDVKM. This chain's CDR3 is CASRRPGDNQPQHF. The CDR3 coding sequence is TGTGCCAGCAGGAGGCCGGGGGACAATCAGCCCCAGCATTTT.

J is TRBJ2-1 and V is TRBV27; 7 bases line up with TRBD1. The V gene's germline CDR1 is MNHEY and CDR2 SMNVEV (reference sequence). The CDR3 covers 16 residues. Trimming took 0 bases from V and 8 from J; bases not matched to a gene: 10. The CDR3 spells CASSLSRGGGMDEQFF. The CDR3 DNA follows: TGTGCCAGCAGTTTATCGCGAGGGGGCGGTATGGATGAGCAGTTCTTC.

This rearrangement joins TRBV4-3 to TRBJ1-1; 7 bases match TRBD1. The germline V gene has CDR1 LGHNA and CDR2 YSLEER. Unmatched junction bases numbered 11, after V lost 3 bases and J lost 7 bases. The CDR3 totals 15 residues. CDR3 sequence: CASSQGVTGSGEAFF. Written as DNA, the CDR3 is TGCGCCAGCAGCCAGGGAGTGACAGGGTCGGGTGAAGCTTTCTTT.

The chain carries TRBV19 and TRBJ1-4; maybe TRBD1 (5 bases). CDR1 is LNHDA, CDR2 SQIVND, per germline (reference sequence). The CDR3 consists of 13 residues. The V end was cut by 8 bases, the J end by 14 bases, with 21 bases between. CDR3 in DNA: TGTGCCAGTCGATCCGACAGTAGCTTTTTCCTGTTTTTT. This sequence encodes CASRSDSSFFLFF.

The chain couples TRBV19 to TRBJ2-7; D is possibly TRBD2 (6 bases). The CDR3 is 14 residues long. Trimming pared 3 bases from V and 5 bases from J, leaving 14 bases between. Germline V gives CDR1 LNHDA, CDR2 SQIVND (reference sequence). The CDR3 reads CASSMGGSGHEQYF. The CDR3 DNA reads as TGTGCCAGTAGTATGGGGGGTAGCGGCCACGAGCAGTACTTC. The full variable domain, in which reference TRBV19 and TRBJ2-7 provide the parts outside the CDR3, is DGGITQSPKYLFRKEGQNVTLSCEQNLNHDAMYWYRQDPGQGLRLIYYSQIVNDFQKGDIAEGYSVSREKKESFPLTVTSAQKNPTAFYLCASSMGGSGHEQYFGPGTRLTVT.

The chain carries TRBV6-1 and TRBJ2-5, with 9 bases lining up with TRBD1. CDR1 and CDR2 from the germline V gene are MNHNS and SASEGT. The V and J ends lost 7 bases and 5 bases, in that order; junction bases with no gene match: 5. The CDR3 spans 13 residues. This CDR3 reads CASTRTGEETQYF. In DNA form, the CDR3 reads TGTGCCAGCACCCGGACAGGGGAGGAGACCCAGTACTTC.

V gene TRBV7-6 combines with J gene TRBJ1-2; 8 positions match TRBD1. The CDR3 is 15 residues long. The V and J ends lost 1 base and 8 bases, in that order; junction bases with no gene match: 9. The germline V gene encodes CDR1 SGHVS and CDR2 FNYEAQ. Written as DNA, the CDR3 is TGTGCCAGCAGCTTAGGGCCCAGGGGGCCTGAGGGCTACACCTTC. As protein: CASSLGPRGPEGYTF.

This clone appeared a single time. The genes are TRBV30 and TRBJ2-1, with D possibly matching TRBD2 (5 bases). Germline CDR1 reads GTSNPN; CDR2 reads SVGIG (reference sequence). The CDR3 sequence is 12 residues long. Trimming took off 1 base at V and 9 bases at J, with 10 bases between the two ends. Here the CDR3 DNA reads TGTGCCTGGAGTGGGCGCGGGTTTGAGCAGTTCTTC. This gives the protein CAWSGRGFEQFF.

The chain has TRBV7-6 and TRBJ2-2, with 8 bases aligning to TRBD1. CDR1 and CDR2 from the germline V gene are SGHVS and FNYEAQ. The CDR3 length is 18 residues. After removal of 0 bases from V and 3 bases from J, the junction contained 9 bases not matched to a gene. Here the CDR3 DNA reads TGTGCCAGCAGCTTAGCGTCAGGGGGCGTGGCGGACACCGGGGAGCTGTTTTTT. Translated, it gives CASSLASGGVADTGELFF.

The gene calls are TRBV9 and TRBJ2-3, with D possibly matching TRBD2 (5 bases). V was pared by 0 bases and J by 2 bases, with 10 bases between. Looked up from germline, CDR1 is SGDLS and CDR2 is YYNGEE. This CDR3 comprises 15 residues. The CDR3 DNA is TGTGCCAGCAGCGTAGCCCCGGGATACACAGATACGCAGTATTTT. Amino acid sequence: CASSVAPGYTDTQYF.

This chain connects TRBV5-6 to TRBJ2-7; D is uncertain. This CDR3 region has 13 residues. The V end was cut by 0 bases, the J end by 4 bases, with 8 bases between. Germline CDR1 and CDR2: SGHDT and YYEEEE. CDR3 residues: CASSLASVYEQYF. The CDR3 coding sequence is TGTGCCAGCAGCTTGGCGTCGGTTTACGAGCAGTACTTC.

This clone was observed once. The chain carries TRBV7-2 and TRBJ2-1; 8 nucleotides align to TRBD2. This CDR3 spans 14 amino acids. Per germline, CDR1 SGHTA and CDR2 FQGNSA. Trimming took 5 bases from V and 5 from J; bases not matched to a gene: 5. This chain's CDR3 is CASSRGLANNEQFF. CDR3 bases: TGTGCCAGCAGCCGTGGACTAGCAAACAATGAGCAGTTCTTC.

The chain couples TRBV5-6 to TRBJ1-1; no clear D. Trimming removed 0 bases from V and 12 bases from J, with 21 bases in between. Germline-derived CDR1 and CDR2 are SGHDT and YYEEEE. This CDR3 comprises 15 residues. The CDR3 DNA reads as TGTGCCAGCAGCTTGGATGGGAGACTCAAGAGAAATTCTTTCTTT. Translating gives CASSLDGRLKRNSFF.

The CDR3 is CASSGLGERGGEVRNEQYF. The CDR3, as DNA: TGTGCCAGCAGTGGACTAGGGGAGCGGGGGGGCGAGGTCAGGAACGAGCAGTACTTC. V gene TRBV2 combines with J gene TRBJ2-7, with 10 bases identical to TRBD2. Germline V gene data show CDR1 as SNHLY and CDR2 as FYNNEI. The CDR3 loop spans 19 amino acids. The J segment lost 5 bases and the V segment lost 4 bases, leaving 20 bases of the junction unmatched. The full variable domain, completed using reference TRBV2 and TRBJ2-7, is EPEVTQTPSHQVTQMGQEVILRCVPISNHLYFYWYRQILGQKVEFLVSFYNNEISEKSEIFDDQFSVERPDGSNFTLKIRSTKLEDSAMYFCASSGLGERGGEVRNEQYFGPGTRLTVT.

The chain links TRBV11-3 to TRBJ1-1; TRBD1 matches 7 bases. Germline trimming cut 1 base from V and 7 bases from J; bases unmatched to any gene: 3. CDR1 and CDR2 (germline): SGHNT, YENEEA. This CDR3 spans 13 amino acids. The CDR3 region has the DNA TGTGCCAGCAGCTTAGGGCGGGACAGTGAAGCTTTCTTT. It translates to CASSLGRDSEAFF.

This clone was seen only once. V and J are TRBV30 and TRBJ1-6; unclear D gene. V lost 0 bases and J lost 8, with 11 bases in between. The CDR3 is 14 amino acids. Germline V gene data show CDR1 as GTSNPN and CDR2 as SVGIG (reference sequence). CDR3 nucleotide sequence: TGTGCCTGGAGTGTAGGGAGGAGGGATTCACCCCTCCACTTT. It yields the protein CAWSVGRRDSPLHF.

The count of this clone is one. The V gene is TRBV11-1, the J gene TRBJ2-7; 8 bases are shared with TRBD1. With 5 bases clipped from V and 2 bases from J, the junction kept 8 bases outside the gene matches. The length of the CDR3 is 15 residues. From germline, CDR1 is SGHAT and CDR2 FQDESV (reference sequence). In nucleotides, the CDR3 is TGTGCCAGCAGCCGAGACAGGGGAGCGGCCTACGAGCAGTACTTC. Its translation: CASSRDRGAAYEQYF. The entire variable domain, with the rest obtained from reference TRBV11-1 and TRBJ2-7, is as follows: EAEVAQSPRYKITEKSQAVAFWCDPISGHATLYWYRQILGQGPELLVQFQDESVVDDSQLPKDRFSAERLKGVDSTLKIQPAELGDSAMYLCASSRDRGAAYEQYFGPGTRLTVT.

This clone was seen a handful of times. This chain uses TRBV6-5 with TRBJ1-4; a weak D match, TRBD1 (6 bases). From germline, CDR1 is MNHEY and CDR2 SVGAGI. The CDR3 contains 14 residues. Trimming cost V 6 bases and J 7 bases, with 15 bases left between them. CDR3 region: CASSWGRAAEKLFF. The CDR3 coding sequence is TGTGCCAGCAGCTGGGGGCGGGCCGCTGAAAAACTGTTTTTT.